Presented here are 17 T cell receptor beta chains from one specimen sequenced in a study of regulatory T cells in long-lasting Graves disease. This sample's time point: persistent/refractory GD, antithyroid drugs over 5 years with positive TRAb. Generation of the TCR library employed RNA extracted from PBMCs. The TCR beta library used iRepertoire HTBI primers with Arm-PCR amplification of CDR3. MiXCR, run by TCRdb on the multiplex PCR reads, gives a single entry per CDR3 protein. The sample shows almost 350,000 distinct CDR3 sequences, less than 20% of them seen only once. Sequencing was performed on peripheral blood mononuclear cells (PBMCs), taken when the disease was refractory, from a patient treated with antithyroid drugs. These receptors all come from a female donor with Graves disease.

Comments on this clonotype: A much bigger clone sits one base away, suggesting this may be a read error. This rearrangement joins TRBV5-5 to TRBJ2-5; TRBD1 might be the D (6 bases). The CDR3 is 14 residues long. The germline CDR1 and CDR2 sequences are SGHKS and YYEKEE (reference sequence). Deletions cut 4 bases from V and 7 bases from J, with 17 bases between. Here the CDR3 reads CASSREQGGWTQYF. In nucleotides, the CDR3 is TGTGCCAGCAGCCGAGAACAGGGCGGCTGGACCCAGTACTTC.

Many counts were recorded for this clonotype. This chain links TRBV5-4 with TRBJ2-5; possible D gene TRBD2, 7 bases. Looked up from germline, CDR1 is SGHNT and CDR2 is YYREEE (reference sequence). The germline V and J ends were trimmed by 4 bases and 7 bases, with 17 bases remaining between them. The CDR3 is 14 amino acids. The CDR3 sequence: CASSDEGGRGTQYF. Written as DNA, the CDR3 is TGTGCCAGCAGCGACGAGGGGGGGCGGGGGACCCAGTACTTC.

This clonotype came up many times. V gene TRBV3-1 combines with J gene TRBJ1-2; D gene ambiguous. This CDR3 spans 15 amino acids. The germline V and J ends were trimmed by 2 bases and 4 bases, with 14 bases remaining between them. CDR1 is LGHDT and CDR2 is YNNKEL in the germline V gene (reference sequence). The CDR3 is CASSQRLRESYGYTF. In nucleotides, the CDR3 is TGTGCCAGCAGCCAACGACTCCGTGAGAGCTATGGCTACACCTTC.

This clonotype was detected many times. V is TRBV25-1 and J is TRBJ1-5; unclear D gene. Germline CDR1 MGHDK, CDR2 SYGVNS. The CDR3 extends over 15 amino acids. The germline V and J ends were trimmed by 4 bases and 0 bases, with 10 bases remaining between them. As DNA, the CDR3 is TGTGCCAGCAGTGGGGGTGAATATAGCAATCAGCCCCAGCATTTT. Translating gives CASSGGEYSNQPQHF.

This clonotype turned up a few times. This CDR3 reads CASSTPRVGPYEQYF. CDR3 sequence (DNA): TGTGCCAGCAGCACCCCCAGGGTGGGGCCCTACGAGCAGTACTTC. J is TRBJ2-7 and V is TRBV11-2; possibly TRBD1 for D (5 bases). CDR1 is SGHAT and CDR2 is FQNNGV in the germline V gene. This CDR3 region has 15 residues. Trimming cost V 5 bases and J 2 bases, with 16 bases left between them.

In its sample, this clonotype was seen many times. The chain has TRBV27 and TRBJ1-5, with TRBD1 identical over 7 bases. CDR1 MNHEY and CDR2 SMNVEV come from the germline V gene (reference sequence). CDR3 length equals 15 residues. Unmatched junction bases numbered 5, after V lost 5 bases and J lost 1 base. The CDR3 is CASSDHRGSNQPQHF. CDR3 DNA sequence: TGTGCCAGCAGTGACCACAGGGGAAGCAATCAGCCCCAGCATTTT.

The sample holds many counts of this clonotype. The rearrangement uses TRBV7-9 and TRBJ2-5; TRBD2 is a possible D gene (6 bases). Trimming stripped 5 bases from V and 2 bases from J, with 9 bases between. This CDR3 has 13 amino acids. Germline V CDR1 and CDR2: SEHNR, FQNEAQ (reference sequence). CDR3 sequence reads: CASSDGTQETQYF. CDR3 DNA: TGTGCCAGCAGCGACGGGACTCAAGAGACCCAGTACTTC.

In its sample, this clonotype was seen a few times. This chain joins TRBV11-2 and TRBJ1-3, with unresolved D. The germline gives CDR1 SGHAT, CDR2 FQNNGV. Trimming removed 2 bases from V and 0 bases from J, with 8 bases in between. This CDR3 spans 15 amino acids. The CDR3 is CASSLMAVSGNTIYF. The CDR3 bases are TGTGCCAGCAGCTTAATGGCAGTCTCTGGAAACACCATATATTTT.

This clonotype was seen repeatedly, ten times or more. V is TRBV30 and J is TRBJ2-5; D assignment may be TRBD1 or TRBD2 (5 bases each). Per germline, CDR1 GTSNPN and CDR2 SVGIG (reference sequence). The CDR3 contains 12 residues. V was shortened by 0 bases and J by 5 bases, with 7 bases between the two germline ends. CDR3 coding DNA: TGTGCCTGGAGTGTAGAGGGGGAGACCCAGTACTTC. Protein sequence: CAWSVEGETQYF.

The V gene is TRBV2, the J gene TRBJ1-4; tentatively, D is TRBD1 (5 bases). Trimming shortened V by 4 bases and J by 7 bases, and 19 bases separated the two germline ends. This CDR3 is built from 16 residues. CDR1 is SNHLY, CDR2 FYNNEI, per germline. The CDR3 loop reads CASSAFWGGASEKLFF. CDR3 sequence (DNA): TGTGCCAGCAGTGCGTTTTGGGGGGGTGCTAGTGAAAAACTGTTTTTT.

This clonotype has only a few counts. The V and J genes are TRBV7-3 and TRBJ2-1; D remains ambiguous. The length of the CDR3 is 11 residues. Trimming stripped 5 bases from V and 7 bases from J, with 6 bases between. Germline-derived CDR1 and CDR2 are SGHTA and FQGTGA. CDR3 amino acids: CASSARNEQFF. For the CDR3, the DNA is TGTGCCAGCAGCGCCCGAAATGAGCAGTTCTTC.

The CDR3 loop is CASSIGRSSGNTIYF. The CDR3 region has the DNA TGTGCCAGTAGTATCGGACGGAGCTCTGGAAACACCATATATTTT. This rearrangement joins TRBV19 to TRBJ1-3, with no clear D. The germline gives CDR1 LNHDA, CDR2 SQIVND (reference sequence). The CDR3 is 15 residues long. Trimming stripped 3 bases from V and 0 bases from J, with 9 bases between.

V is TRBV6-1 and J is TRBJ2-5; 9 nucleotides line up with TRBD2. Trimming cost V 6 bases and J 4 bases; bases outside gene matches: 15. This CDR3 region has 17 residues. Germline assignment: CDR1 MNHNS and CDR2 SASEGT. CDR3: CASRDGGASGIIETQYF. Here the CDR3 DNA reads TGTGCCAGCAGGGACGGCGGGGCTAGCGGGATTATAGAGACCCAGTACTTC.

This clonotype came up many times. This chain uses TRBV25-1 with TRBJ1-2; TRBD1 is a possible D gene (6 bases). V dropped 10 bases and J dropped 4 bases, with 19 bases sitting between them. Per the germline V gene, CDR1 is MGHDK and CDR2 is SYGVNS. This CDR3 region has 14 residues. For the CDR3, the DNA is TGTGCCACCAGCAAAACGCGACAGGTCTATGGCTACACCTTC. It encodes CATSKTRQVYGYTF.

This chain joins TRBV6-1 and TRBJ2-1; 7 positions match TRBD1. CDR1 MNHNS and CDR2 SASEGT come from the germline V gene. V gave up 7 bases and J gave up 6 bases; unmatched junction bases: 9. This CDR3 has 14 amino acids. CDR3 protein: CASTLTGLGNEQFF. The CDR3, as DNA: TGTGCCAGCACTTTGACAGGGTTAGGCAATGAGCAGTTCTTC.

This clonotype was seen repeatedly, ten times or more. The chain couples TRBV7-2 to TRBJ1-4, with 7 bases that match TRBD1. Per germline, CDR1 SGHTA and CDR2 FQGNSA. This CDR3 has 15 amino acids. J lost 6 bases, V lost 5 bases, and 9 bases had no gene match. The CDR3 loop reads CASSPYRGDYEKLFF. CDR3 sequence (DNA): TGTGCCAGCAGCCCTTACAGGGGCGATTATGAAAAACTGTTTTTT.

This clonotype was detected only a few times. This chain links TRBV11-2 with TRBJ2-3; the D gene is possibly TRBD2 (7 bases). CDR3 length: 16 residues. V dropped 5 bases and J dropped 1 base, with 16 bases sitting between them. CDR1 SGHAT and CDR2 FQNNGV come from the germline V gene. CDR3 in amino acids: CASSPWGGGGTDTQYF. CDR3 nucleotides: TGTGCCAGCAGCCCGTGGGGGGGCGGGGGCACAGATACGCAGTATTTT.